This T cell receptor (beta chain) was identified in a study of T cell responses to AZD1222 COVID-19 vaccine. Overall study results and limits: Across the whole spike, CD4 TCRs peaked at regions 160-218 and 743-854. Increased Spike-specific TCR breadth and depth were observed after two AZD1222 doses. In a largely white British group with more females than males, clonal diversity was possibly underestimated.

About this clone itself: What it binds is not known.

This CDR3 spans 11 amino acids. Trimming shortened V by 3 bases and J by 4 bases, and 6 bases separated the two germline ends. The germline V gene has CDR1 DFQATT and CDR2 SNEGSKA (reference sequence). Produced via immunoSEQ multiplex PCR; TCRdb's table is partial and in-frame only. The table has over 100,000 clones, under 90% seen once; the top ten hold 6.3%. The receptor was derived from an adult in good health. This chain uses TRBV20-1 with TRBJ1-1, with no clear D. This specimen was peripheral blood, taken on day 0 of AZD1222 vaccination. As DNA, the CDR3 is TGCAGTGCTAGTAAGACCACTGAAGCTTTCTTT. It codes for CSASKTTEAFF.